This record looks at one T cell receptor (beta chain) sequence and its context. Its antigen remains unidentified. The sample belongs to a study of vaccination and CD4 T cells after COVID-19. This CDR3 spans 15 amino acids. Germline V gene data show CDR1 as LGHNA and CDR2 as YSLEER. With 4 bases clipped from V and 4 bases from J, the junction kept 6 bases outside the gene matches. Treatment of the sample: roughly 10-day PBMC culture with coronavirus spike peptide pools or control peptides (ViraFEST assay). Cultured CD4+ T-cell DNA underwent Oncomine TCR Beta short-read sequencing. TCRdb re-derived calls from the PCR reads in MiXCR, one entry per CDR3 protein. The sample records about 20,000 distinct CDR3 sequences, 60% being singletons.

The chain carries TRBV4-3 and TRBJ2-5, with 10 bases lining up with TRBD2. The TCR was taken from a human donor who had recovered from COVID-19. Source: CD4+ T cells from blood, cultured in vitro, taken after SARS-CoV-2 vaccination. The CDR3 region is CASSRLLAGAETQYF. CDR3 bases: TGCGCCAGCAGCCGCCTGCTAGCGGGGGCAGAGACCCAGTACTTC.